Listed below are T cell receptor beta chains from one sample, sequenced in a study of T cell repertoires in cytomegalovirus infection. What these receptors recognize is not known. TCRdb re-analysed the reads in MiXCR, keeping a single row per CDR3 protein. The table records some 500,000 distinct CDR3 sequences, almost 40% of them present only once. Material: cultured PBMCs, obtained from culture after CMV antigen stimulation. These receptors originate from a human donor in good health (CMV status not recorded). Some clones in this sample may be carry-over from other donors' samples. Both conserved end residues are part of each CDR3. A D gene is named only where the DNA matches it firmly. Part of the rows lack a size; the others show once, few, many or a class for expanded clones.

size: few
D: .
J: TRBJ2-7
V: TRBV28
DNA: TGTGCCAGCAGTTTTACTCTAGACGTACATAATCCCTCCTACGAGCAGTACTTC
CDR3: CASSFTLDVHNPSYEQYF

size: .
D: .
J: TRBJ2-3
V: TRBV12-3/TRBV12-4
DNA: TGTGCCAGCAGTGCAGGGGGAGGGGAAGATACGCAGTATTTT
CDR3: CASSAGGGEDTQYF

size: .
D: .
J: TRBJ2-5
V: TRBV6-1
DNA: TGTGCCGCCCAATTAGGGGAAGGGTCGAGAGAGACCCAGTACTTC
CDR3: CAAQLGEGSRETQYF

size: .
D: .
J: TRBJ1-1
V: TRBV12-3/TRBV12-4
DNA: TGTGCCAGCAGTTTAACTAGTGGCACTGAAGCTTTCTTT
CDR3: CASSLTSGTEAFF

size: .
D: .
J: TRBJ1-2
V: TRBV20-1
DNA: TGCAGTGCTAGAGATTGGGGCGCGACACGCTATGGCTACACCTTC
CDR3: CSARDWGATRYGYTF

size: .
D: .
J: TRBJ2-7
V: TRBV7-9
DNA: TGTGCCAGCAGCTTAGAAGGAGACAGCTCCTACGAGCAGTACTTC
CDR3: CASSLEGDSSYEQYF

size: .
D: .
J: TRBJ1-5
V: TRBV2
DNA: TGTGCCAGCCTCAGGGGCCCTGGCGGGCCCCAGCATTTT
CDR3: CASLRGPGGPQHF

size: .
D: .
J: TRBJ2-3
V: TRBV7-1
DNA: TGTGCCAGCAGCGCCCCTACTCGTATCGATACGCAGTATTTT
CDR3: CASSAPTRIDTQYF

size: .
D: TRBD1
J: TRBJ2-1
V: TRBV19
DNA: TGTGCCAGTAGTATAGAAGGGACAGGGCTGTTCTTC
CDR3: CASSIEGTGLFF

size: .
D: TRBD2
J: TRBJ2-3
V: TRBV5-4
DNA: TGTGCCAGCAGGGAGCGGGGGGGCCTAGATACGCAGTATTTT
CDR3: CASRERGGLDTQYF

size: .
D: TRBD1
J: TRBJ2-7
V: TRBV6-5
DNA: TGTGCCAGCAGGGGACAGGGGGCTGGCGAGCAGTACTTC
CDR3: CASRGQGAGEQYF

size: .
D: TRBD2
J: TRBJ2-1
V: TRBV2
DNA: TGTGCCAGCAGTGTGTCTCTAGCGGGGGGCCCCCCTCTGCGGTTCTTC
CDR3: CASSVSLAGGPPLRFF

size: .
D: .
J: TRBJ2-1
V: TRBV19
DNA: TGTGCCAGTAGTACGAGGGGTAGCAATGAGCAGTTCTTC
CDR3: CASSTRGSNEQFF

size: few
D: .
J: TRBJ2-1
V: TRBV7-2
DNA: TGTGCCAGCAGCTTACAAGCGGCAGGGAATGAGCAGTTCTTC
CDR3: CASSLQAAGNEQFF

size: .
D: .
J: TRBJ2-7
V: TRBV4-1
DNA: TGCGCCAGCAGCCAAGACGAGGGAAGCTCCTACGAGCAGTACTTC
CDR3: CASSQDEGSSYEQYF

size: .
D: .
J: TRBJ1-5
V: TRBV6-2/TRBV6-3
DNA: TGTGCCAGCAGTTACTCGAATGCCGGTCAGCCCCAGCATTTT
CDR3: CASSYSNAGQPQHF

size: few
D: TRBD1
J: TRBJ2-7
V: TRBV7-9
DNA: TGTGCCAGCAGCCGCAGGGACAGCCCCTACGAGCAGTACTTC
CDR3: CASSRRDSPYEQYF

size: .
D: TRBD2
J: TRBJ2-1
V: TRBV11-2
DNA: TGTGCCAGCAGCTTAGCAGGCACCGGGACTAGCAGATACAATGAGCAGTTCTTC
CDR3: CASSLAGTGTSRYNEQFF

size: many
D: TRBD1
J: TRBJ1-6
V: TRBV7-2
DNA: TGTGCCAGCAGTCGCGGGACAGCCGATAATTCACCCCTCCACTTT
CDR3: CASSRGTADNSPLHF

size: .
D: .
J: TRBJ2-7
V: TRBV7-2
DNA: TGTGCCAGCAGCTTATTTGGGGGACTTGAGTACGAGCAGTACTTC
CDR3: CASSLFGGLEYEQYF

size: few
D: TRBD1
J: TRBJ2-7
V: TRBV29-1
DNA: TGCAGCGTTGACGGGACAGATTCCTACGAGCAGTACTTC
CDR3: CSVDGTDSYEQYF

size: .
D: .
J: TRBJ2-5
V: TRBV4-1
DNA: TGCGCCAGCAGCCAAATGGTCGGTCACCTTTACTTC
CDR3: CASSQMVGHLYF

size: .
D: TRBD2
J: TRBJ2-7
V: TRBV7-2
DNA: TGTGCCAGCAGCTGGACTAGCGGGACCGACGAGCAGTACTTC
CDR3: CASSWTSGTDEQYF

size: .
D: TRBD1
J: TRBJ1-4
V: TRBV7-4
DNA: TGTGCCAGCAGCTTAGCCCGGGACAGGGCTGAAAAACTGTTTTTT
CDR3: CASSLARDRAEKLFF